This paragraph covers one T cell receptor beta chain sequence. The junction departs from germline at one end; a sequencing error may be responsible. Profiling relied on immunoSEQ multiplex PCR, and the TCRdb table lists in-frame clones only, not all of them. The repertoire holds over 1.4 million clones, with roughly 96% as singletons. Germline-derived CDR1 and CDR2 are SSHAT and FNYEAQ (reference sequence). CDR3 length: 15 amino acids. These data belong to a study of shared clonotypes between healthy human individuals. The chain recombines TRBV7-7 with TRBJ2-3, with D uncertain. The material sequenced was naive CD4+ T cells sorted from blood. As to subset: CD45RA+ positively selected. The sequence was collected from a man aged 25-45 years in good health. The CDR3 protein is CASSPGLSGTDTQYF. CDR3 DNA sequence: TGTGCTAGCAGCCCCGGCCTGAGCGGCACAGATACGCAGTATTTT.